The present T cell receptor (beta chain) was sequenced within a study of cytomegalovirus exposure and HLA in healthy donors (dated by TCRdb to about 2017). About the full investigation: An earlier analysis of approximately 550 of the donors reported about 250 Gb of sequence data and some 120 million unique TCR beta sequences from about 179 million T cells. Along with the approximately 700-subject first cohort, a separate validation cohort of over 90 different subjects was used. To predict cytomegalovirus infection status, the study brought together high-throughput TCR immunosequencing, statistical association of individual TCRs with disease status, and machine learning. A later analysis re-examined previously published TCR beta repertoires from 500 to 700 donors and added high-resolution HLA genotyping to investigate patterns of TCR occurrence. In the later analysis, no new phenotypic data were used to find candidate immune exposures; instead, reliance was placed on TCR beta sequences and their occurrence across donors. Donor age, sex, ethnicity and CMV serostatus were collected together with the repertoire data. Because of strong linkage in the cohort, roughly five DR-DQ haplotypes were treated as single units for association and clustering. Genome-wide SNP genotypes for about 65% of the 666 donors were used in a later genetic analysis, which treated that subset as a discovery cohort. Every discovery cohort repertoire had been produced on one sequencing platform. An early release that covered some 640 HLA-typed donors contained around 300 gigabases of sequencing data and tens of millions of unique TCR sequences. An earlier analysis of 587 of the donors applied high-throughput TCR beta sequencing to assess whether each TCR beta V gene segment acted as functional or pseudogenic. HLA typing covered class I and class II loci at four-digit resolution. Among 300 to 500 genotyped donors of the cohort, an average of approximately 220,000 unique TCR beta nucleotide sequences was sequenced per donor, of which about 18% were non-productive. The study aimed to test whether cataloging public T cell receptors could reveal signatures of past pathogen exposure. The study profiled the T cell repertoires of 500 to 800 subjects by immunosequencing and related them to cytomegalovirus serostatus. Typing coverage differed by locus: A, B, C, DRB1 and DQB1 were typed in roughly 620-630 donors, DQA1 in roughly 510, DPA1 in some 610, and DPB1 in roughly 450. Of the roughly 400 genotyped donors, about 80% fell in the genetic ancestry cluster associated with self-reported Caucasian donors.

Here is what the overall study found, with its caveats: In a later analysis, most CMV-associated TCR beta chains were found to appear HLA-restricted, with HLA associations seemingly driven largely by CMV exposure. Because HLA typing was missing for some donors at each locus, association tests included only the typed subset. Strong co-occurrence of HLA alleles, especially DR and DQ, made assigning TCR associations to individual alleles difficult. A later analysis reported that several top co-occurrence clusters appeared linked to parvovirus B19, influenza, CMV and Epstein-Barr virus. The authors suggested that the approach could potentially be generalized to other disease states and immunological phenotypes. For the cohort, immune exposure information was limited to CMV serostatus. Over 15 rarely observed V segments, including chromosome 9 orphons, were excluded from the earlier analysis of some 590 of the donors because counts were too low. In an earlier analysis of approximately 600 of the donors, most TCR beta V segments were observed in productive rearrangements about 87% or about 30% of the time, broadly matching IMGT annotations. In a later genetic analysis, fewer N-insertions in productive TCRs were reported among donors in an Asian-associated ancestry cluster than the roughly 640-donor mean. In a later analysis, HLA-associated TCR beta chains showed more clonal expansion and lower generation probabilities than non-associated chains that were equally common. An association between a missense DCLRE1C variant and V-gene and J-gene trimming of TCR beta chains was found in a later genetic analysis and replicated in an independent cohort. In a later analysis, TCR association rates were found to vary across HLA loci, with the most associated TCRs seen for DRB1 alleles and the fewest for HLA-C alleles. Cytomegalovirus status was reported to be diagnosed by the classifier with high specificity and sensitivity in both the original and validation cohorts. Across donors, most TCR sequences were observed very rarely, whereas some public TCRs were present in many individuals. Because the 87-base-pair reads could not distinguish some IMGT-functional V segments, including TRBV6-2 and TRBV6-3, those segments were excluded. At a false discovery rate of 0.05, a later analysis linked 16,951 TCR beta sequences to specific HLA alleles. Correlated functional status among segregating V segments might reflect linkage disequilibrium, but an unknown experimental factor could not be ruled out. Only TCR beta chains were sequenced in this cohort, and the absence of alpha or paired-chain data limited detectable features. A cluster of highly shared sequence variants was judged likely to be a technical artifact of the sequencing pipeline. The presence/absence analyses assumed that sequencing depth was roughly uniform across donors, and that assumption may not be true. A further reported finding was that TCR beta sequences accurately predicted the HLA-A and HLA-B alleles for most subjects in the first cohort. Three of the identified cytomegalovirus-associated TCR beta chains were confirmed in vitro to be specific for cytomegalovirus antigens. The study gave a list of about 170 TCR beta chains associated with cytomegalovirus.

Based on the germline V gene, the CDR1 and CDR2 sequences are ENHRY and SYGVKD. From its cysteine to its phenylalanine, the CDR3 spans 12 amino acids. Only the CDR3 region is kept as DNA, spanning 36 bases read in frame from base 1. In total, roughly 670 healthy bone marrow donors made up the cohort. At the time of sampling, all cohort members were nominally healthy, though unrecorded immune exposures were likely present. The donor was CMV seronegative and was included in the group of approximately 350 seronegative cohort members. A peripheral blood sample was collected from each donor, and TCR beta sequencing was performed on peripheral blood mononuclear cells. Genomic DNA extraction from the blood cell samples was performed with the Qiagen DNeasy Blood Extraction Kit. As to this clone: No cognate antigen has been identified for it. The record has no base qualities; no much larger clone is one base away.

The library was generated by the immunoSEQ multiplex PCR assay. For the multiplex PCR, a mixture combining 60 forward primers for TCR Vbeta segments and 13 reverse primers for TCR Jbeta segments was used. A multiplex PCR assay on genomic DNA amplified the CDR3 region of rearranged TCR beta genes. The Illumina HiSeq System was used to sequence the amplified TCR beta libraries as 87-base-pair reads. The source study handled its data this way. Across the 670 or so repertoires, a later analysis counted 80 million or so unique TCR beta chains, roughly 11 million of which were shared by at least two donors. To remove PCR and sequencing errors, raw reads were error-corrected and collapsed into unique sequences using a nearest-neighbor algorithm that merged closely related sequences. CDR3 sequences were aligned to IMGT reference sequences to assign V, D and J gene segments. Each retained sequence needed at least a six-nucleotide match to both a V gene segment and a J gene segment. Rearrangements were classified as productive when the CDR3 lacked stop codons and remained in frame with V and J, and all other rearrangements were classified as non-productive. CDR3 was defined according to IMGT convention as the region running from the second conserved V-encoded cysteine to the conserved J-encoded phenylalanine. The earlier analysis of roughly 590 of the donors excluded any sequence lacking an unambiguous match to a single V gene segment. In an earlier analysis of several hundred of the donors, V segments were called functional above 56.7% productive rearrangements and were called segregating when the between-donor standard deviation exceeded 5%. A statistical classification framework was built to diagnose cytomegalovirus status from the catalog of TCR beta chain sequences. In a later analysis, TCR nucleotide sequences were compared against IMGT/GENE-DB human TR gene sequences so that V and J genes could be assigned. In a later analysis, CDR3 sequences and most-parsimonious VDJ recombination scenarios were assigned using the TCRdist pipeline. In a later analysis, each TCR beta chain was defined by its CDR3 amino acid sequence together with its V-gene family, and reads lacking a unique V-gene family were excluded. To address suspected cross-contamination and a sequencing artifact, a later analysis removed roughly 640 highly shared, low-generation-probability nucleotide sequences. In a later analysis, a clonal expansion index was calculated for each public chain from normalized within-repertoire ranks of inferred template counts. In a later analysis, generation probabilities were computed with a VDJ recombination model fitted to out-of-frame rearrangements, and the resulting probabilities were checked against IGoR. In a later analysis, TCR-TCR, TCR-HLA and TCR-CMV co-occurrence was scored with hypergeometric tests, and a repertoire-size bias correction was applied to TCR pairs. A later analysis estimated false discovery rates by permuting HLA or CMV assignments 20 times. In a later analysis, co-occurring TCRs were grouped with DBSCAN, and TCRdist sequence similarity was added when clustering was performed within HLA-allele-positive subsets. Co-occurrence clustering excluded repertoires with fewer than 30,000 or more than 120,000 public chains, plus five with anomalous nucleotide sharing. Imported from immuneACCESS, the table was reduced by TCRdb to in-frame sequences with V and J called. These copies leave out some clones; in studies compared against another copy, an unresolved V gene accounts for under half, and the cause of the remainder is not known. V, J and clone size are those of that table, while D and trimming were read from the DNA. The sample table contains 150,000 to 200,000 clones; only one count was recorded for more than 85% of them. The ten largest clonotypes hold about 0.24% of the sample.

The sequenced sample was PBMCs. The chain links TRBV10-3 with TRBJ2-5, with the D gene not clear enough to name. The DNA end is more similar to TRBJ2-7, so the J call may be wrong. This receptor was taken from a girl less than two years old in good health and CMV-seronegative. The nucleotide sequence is TGTGCCATCAGTGAGTCCTACTACGAGCAGTACTTC. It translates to CAISESYYEQYF.